Given below is one TCR beta chain in context. Its target is unknown. The sample comes from a study of OX40 agonist ivuxolimab in advanced cancers. Produced via immunoSEQ multiplex PCR; TCRdb's table is partial and in-frame only. This table has 51,000 or so clones, around 74% appearing once. The CDR3 has 14 amino acids. Germline trimming cut 5 bases from V and 6 bases from J; bases unmatched to any gene: 5. Germline assignment: CDR1 SEHNR and CDR2 FQNEAQ (reference sequence). General observations from the study: People who partly responded at 0.1-3.0 mg/kg had some of the least clonal expansion seen.

The sequenced sample was CD4+ or CD8+ T cells sorted from blood, obtained in a trial of the OX40 agonist ivuxolimab. The rearrangement links TRBV7-9 to TRBJ1-2; 11 nucleotides align to TRBD1. This sequence was found in an adult with an advanced solid tumor such as melanoma, head and neck, liver or kidney cancer. CDR3 sequence reads: CASSPDRGLDGYTF. CDR3 in DNA: TGTGCCAGCAGCCCGGACAGGGGGCTAGATGGCTACACCTTC.